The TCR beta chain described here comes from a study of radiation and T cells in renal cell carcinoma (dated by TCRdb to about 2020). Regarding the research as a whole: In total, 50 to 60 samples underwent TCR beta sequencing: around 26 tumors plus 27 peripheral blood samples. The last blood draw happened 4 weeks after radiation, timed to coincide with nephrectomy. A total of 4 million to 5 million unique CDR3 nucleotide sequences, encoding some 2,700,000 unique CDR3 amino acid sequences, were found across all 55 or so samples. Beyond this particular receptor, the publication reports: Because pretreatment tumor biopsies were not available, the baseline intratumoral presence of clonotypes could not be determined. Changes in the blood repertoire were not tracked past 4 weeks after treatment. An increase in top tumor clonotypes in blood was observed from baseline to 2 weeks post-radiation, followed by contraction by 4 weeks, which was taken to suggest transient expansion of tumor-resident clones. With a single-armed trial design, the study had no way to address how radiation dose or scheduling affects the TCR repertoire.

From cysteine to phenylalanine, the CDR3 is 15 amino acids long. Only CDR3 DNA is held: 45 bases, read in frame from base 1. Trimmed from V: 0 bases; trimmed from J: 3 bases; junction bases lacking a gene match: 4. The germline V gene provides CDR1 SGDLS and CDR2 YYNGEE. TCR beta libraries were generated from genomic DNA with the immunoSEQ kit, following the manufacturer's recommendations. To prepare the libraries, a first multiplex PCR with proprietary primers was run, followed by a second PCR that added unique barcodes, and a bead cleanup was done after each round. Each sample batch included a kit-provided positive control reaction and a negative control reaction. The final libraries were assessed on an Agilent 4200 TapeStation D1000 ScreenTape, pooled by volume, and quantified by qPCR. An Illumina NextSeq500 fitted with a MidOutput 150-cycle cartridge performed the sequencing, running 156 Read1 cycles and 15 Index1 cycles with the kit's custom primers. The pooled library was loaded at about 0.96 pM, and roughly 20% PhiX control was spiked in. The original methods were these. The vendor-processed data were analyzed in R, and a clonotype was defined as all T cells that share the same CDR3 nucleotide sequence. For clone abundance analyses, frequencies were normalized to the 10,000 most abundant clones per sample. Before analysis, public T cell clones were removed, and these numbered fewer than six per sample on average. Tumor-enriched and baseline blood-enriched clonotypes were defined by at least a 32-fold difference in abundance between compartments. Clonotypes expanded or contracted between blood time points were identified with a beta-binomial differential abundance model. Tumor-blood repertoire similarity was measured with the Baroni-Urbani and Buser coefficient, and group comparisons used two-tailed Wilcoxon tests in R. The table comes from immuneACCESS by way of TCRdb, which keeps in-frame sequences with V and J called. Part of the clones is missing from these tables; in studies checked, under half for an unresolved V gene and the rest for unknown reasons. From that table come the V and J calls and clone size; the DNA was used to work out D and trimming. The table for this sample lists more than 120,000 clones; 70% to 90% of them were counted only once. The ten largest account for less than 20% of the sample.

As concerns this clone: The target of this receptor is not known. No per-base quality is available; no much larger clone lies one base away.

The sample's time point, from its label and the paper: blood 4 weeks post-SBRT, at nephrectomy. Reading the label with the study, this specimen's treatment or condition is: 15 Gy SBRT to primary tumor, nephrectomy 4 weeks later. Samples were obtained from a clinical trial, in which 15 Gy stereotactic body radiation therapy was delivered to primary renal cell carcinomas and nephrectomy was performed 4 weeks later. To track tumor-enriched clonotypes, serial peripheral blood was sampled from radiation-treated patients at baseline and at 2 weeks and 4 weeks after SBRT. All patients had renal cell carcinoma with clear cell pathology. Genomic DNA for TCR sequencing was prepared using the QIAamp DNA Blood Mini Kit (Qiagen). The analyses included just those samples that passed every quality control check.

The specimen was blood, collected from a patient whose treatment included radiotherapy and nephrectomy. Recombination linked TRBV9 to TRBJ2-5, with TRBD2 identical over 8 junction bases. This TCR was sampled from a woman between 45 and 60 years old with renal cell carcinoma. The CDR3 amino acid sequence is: CASSVAAGGKETQYF. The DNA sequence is TGTGCCAGCAGCGTAGCGGCGGGGGGAAAAGAGACCCAGTACTTC. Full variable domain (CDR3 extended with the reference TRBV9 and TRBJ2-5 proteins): DSGVTQTPKHLITATGQRVTLRCSPRSGDLSVYWYQQSLDQGLQFLIQYYNGEERAKGNILERFSAQQFPDLHSELNLSSLELGDSALYFCASSVAAGGKETQYFGPGTRLLVL.